Listed below are T cell receptor beta chains from one sample, sequenced in a study of blood T cell repertoires in COVID-19. The repertoire was sequenced with immunoSEQ multiplex PCR; TCRdb's copy has only in-frame clones and lacks some. Of under 350,000 clones detected, 80% to 90% appear once; the ten largest clones hold about 4.6%. The source material was peripheral blood. These receptors were obtained from a middle-aged man with acute or convalescent COVID-19. The CDR3 runs from the conserved cysteine through the conserved F or W. Each record gives: clone size, D gene, V gene, J gene, CDR3 DNA, CDR3 protein. A D gene is named only where the DNA matches it firmly. Expanded clones get a size class; other rows say once, few or many, or leave the size out.

clone_size: NA; d_call: NA; v_call: TRBV7-2; j_call: TRBJ1-5; cdr3_nt: TGTGCCAGCAGCTTAGGCGGACTGGGGAACGGTCAGCCCCAGCATTTT; cdr3_aa: CASSLGGLGNGQPQHF
clone_size: NA; d_call: NA; v_call: TRBV2; j_call: TRBJ1-1; cdr3_nt: TGTGCCAGCAGTGCCCAGACAGATATGAACACTGAAGCTTTCTTT; cdr3_aa: CASSAQTDMNTEAFF
clone_size: NA; d_call: TRBD1; v_call: TRBV24-1; j_call: TRBJ2-1; cdr3_nt: TGTGCCACCAGCCCCCGGACAGGGGGGAATGAGCAGTTCTTC; cdr3_aa: CATSPRTGGNEQFF
clone_size: NA; d_call: NA; v_call: TRBV7-9; j_call: TRBJ1-3; cdr3_nt: TGTGCCAGCAGCCTTGTCTCTGGAAACACCATATATTTT; cdr3_aa: CASSLVSGNTIYF
clone_size: NA; d_call: TRBD2; v_call: TRBV11-3; j_call: TRBJ2-1; cdr3_nt: TGTGCCAGCAGCCCCTCAAGCGGGGGGGCCGGGGATGAGCAGTTCTTC; cdr3_aa: CASSPSSGGAGDEQFF
clone_size: few; d_call: NA; v_call: TRBV5-1; j_call: TRBJ1-1; cdr3_nt: TGCGCCAGCAGCTCACAGGGTCCCACTGAAGCTTTCTTT; cdr3_aa: CASSSQGPTEAFF
clone_size: NA; d_call: TRBD1; v_call: TRBV12-5; j_call: TRBJ1-5; cdr3_nt: TGTGCTAGTGGGACCGGGACAGCCGGCCAAACCCAGCATTTT; cdr3_aa: CASGTGTAGQTQHF
clone_size: NA; d_call: NA; v_call: TRBV6-6; j_call: TRBJ2-3; cdr3_nt: TGTGCCAGCAGTTATGGCGGGGGCACAGATACGCAGTATTTT; cdr3_aa: CASSYGGGTDTQYF
clone_size: NA; d_call: NA; v_call: TRBV11-1; j_call: TRBJ1-1; cdr3_nt: TGTGCCAGCAGCTTCAAGGGGTGGATGGGGAACACTGAAGCTTTCTTT; cdr3_aa: CASSFKGWMGNTEAFF
clone_size: once; d_call: NA; v_call: TRBV6-4; j_call: TRBJ2-1; cdr3_nt: TGTGCCAGCAGTGAAAGGCCTATGGAGAGGAGGAAAAATGAGCAGTTCTTC; cdr3_aa: CASSERPMERRKNEQFF
clone_size: NA; d_call: NA; v_call: TRBV10-3; j_call: TRBJ1-4; cdr3_nt: TGTGCCATCATTCCCGACAGGAGAAATGAAAAACTGTTTTTT; cdr3_aa: CAIIPDRRNEKLFF
clone_size: NA; d_call: NA; v_call: TRBV19; j_call: TRBJ1-5; cdr3_nt: TGTGCCAGTAGTATCAGGGAGGGCAATCAGCCCCAGCATTTT; cdr3_aa: CASSIREGNQPQHF
clone_size: NA; d_call: TRBD1; v_call: TRBV10-2; j_call: TRBJ1-5; cdr3_nt: TGCGCCAGCAGTTTGACAGGGGGCTTAGGTCAGCCCCAGCATTTT; cdr3_aa: CASSLTGGLGQPQHF
clone_size: once; d_call: TRBD1; v_call: TRBV2; j_call: TRBJ2-3; cdr3_nt: TGTGCCAGGCCGGGACAGAACACAGATACGCAGTATTTT; cdr3_aa: CARPGQNTDTQYF
clone_size: NA; d_call: TRBD1; v_call: TRBV6-5; j_call: TRBJ1-2; cdr3_nt: TGTGCCAGCACTCCGGGACAGACTAACTATGGCTACACCTTC; cdr3_aa: CASTPGQTNYGYTF
clone_size: NA; d_call: TRBD2; v_call: TRBV7-2; j_call: TRBJ2-2; cdr3_nt: TGTGCCAGCAGCCGTCGGCGGGGGGGCCCGAACACCGGGGAGCTGTTTTTT; cdr3_aa: CASSRRRGGPNTGELFF
clone_size: NA; d_call: NA; v_call: TRBV12-3/TRBV12-4; j_call: TRBJ2-1; cdr3_nt: TGTGCCAGCAGTTTAACAATGACTCATGAGCAGTTCTTC; cdr3_aa: CASSLTMTHEQFF
clone_size: NA; d_call: TRBD1; v_call: TRBV5-1; j_call: TRBJ1-6; cdr3_nt: TGCGCCAGCAGCGGACAGGGGCAAGGAGATAATTCACCCCTCCACTTT; cdr3_aa: CASSGQGQGDNSPLHF
clone_size: NA; d_call: NA; v_call: TRBV6-5; j_call: TRBJ2-7; cdr3_nt: TGTGCCAGCAGACCAGGGCAGTCCTACGAGCAGTACTTC; cdr3_aa: CASRPGQSYEQYF
clone_size: NA; d_call: NA; v_call: TRBV3-1/TRBV3-2; j_call: TRBJ2-1; cdr3_nt: TGTGCCAGCAGCCAAGTTGAGGGAAATGAGCAGTTCTTC; cdr3_aa: CASSQVEGNEQFF
clone_size: NA; d_call: NA; v_call: TRBV6-5; j_call: TRBJ2-3; cdr3_nt: TGTGCCAGCAGTTCCCCGGCCGGAGTGTATTATTTT; cdr3_aa: CASSSPAGVYYF
clone_size: NA; d_call: TRBD2; v_call: TRBV7-3; j_call: TRBJ2-3; cdr3_nt: TGTGCCAGCAGCTCAGCAGCGGGGGGGAGTACAGATACGCAGTATTTT; cdr3_aa: CASSSAAGGSTDTQYF
clone_size: NA; d_call: TRBD2; v_call: TRBV19; j_call: TRBJ2-1; cdr3_nt: TGTGCCAGTAGTATATCTGCCTTGGGACTAGCGGGGGGCCCAACCTACAATGAGCAGTTCTTC; cdr3_aa: CASSISALGLAGGPTYNEQFF
clone_size: NA; d_call: TRBD1; v_call: TRBV2; j_call: TRBJ2-7; cdr3_nt: TGTGCCAGCAGTGTGGAGGGACAGGGGGACTACGAGCAGTACTTC; cdr3_aa: CASSVEGQGDYEQYF
clone_size: NA; d_call: NA; v_call: TRBV19; j_call: TRBJ1-5; cdr3_nt: TGTGCCAGTACCCTACAAGGGGATAGCAATCAGCCCCAGCATTTT; cdr3_aa: CASTLQGDSNQPQHF
clone_size: once; d_call: TRBD1; v_call: TRBV2; j_call: TRBJ1-5; cdr3_nt: TGTGCCAGTGGACAGGTGCACAATCAGCCCCAGCATTTT; cdr3_aa: CASGQVHNQPQHF
clone_size: NA; d_call: NA; v_call: TRBV7-3; j_call: TRBJ1-1; cdr3_nt: TGTGCCAGCAGCTTACGTCCCGGGGCTGAAGCTTTCTTT; cdr3_aa: CASSLRPGAEAFF
clone_size: NA; d_call: NA; v_call: TRBV6-2/TRBV6-3; j_call: TRBJ2-7; cdr3_nt: TGTGCCAGCAGTTACTTTCCAGGGGTCGAGCAGTACTTC; cdr3_aa: CASSYFPGVEQYF
clone_size: NA; d_call: NA; v_call: TRBV6-5; j_call: TRBJ2-3; cdr3_nt: TGTGCCAGCAGTTACGTACCCTTCAGGGTGGCAGATACGCAGTATTTT; cdr3_aa: CASSYVPFRVADTQYF
clone_size: NA; d_call: TRBD1; v_call: TRBV14; j_call: TRBJ1-2; cdr3_nt: TGTGCCAGCAGCCATGGGACAGGGGTTGGCTACACCTTC; cdr3_aa: CASSHGTGVGYTF
clone_size: NA; d_call: NA; v_call: TRBV5-5; j_call: TRBJ1-6; cdr3_nt: TGTGCCAGCAGCTTGTTATCGGGGAATAATTCACCCCTCCACTTT; cdr3_aa: CASSLLSGNNSPLHF
clone_size: NA; d_call: NA; v_call: TRBV3-1/TRBV3-2; j_call: TRBJ1-1; cdr3_nt: TGTGCCAGCAGCCAAGATCTAAGTGTCAGGGGAAACACTGAAGCTTTCTTT; cdr3_aa: CASSQDLSVRGNTEAFF
clone_size: NA; d_call: TRBD2; v_call: TRBV7-2; j_call: TRBJ2-1; cdr3_nt: TGTGCCAGCAGCCGACTAGCAAATGAGCAGTTCTTC; cdr3_aa: CASSRLANEQFF
clone_size: NA; d_call: NA; v_call: TRBV5-1; j_call: TRBJ1-2; cdr3_nt: TGCGCCAGCAGCTTGCGGTATTCGGCAGGGGCTAACTATGGCTACACCTTC; cdr3_aa: CASSLRYSAGANYGYTF